Presented here are 30 T cell receptor beta chains from one specimen sequenced in a study of blood T cell repertoires in COVID-19. Libraries were prepared by immunoSEQ multiplex PCR; TCRdb keeps only in-frame clonotypes and omits some of them. The repertoire holds 160,000 or so clones, with about 77% as singletons. The specimen sequenced was peripheral blood. Source of these receptors: a woman older than 75 with acute or convalescent COVID-19.

This clone was seen a single time. The J gene is TRBJ2-7, the V gene TRBV3-1 (or the pseudogene TRBV3-2); TRBD2 is a possible D gene (5 bases). The CDR3 covers 13 residues. The germline V gene has CDR1 LGHDT and CDR2 YNNKEL (reference sequence). The V and J ends lost 4 bases and 0 bases respectively, with 7 bases between them. CDR3 region: CASSLRDSYEQYF. In DNA, the CDR3 is TGTGCCAGCAGCCTCCGGGACTCCTACGAGCAGTACTTC.

V and J are TRBV3-1 (or the pseudogene TRBV3-2) and TRBJ2-5; 7 bases map to TRBD1. The germline gives CDR1 LGHDT, CDR2 YNNKEL (reference sequence). With V trimmed by 0 bases and J by 7 bases, 2 bases remained unmatched. This CDR3 has 13 amino acids. CDR3 DNA sequence: TGTGCCAGCAGCCAAGACCCAGGGGGGACCCAGTACTTC. Translated, it gives CASSQDPGGTQYF.

The V and J genes are TRBV7-9 and TRBJ2-3, with 11 nucleotides matching TRBD1. V gave up 5 bases and J gave up 5 bases; unmatched junction bases: 6. This CDR3 comprises 15 residues. Germline-derived CDR1 and CDR2 are SEHNR and FQNEAQ (reference sequence). CDR3 bases: TGTGCCAGCAGCCCGGACAGGGGGCTTGAAGATACGCAGTATTTT. Its translation: CASSPDRGLEDTQYF. Based on the CDR3 plus reference TRBV7-9 and TRBJ2-3, the full variable domain is DTGVSQNPRHKITKRGQNVTFRCDPISEHNRLYWYRQTLGQGPEFLTYFQNEAQLEKSRLLSDRFSAERPKGSFSTLEIQRTEQGDSAMYLCASSPDRGLEDTQYFGPGTRLTVL.

The rearrangement joins TRBV5-5 to TRBJ2-7, with D perhaps TRBD1 (5 bases). Germline V lookup: CDR1 SGHKS, CDR2 YYEKEE (reference sequence). The CDR3 is 15 amino acids. Trimming took 2 bases from V and 3 from J, leaving 15 bases between them. The CDR3 nucleotides are TGTGCCAGCAGCTTTAACCCAGGGCCTGTCTACGAGCAGTACTTC. Residues: CASSFNPGPVYEQYF. Supplemented by reference TRBV5-5 and TRBJ2-7, the full variable domain reads DAGVTQSPTHLIKTRGQQVTLRCSPISGHKSVSWYQQVLGQGPQFIFQYYEKEERGRGNFPDRFSARQFPNYSSELNVNALLLGDSALYLCASSFNPGPVYEQYFGPGTRLTVT.

The gene calls are TRBV28 and TRBJ1-1; TRBD1 matches 9 bases. The V gene's germline CDR1 is MDHEN and CDR2 SYDVKM. The CDR3 runs to 14 residues. The ends lost 7 bases at V and 4 bases at J; junction bases unmatched: 7. CDR3 sequence: CASTTGGAGTEAFF. CDR3 DNA: TGTGCCAGCACTACAGGGGGCGCCGGCACTGAAGCTTTCTTT. Using reference TRBV28 and TRBJ1-1 for the parts outside the CDR3, the full variable domain is DVKVTQSSRYLVKRTGEKVFLECVQDMDHENMFWYRQDPGLGLRLIYFSYDVKMKEKGDIPEGYSVSREKKERFSLILESASTNQTSMYLCASTTGGAGTEAFFGQGTRLTVV.

V and J are TRBV10-1 and TRBJ2-2; 10 nucleotides align to TRBD1. In germline, CDR1 is WNHNN, CDR2 SYGVQD (reference sequence). The CDR3 consists of 17 residues. Unmatched junction bases numbered 8, after V lost 2 bases and J lost 5 bases. CDR3 sequence (DNA): TGCGCCAGCAGTGAGGAGGAGCCGGGACAGGGGACCGGGGAGCTGTTTTTT. Encoded protein: CASSEEEPGQGTGELFF.

This chain joins TRBV19 and TRBJ1-2; TRBD1 matches at 8 bases. Unmatched junction bases numbered 13, after V lost 4 bases and J lost 6 bases. Germline V gene data show CDR1 as LNHDA and CDR2 as SQIVND (reference sequence). This CDR3 comprises 16 residues. The CDR3: CASSTRGTGTGHGYTF. The DNA of the CDR3 is TGTGCCAGTAGTACTCGAGGGACAGGAACGGGCCATGGCTACACCTTC.

The chain couples TRBV3-1 (or the pseudogene TRBV3-2) to TRBJ2-7; 7 nucleotides agree with TRBD1. CDR3 length: 14 amino acids. Trimming removed 3 bases from V and 3 bases from J; junction bases left unmatched: 5. CDR1 and CDR2 from the germline V gene are LGHDT and YNNKEL (reference sequence). The CDR3 here is CASSHRDRGYEQYF. The DNA for the CDR3 is TGTGCCAGCAGCCACCGGGACAGAGGCTACGAGCAGTACTTC.

The V gene is TRBV28, the J gene TRBJ2-7, with TRBD2 identical over 8 bases. With 7 bases clipped from V and 2 bases from J, the junction kept 7 bases outside the gene matches. CDR3 length equals 14 residues. The germline gives CDR1 MDHEN, CDR2 SYDVKM. The CDR3 protein is CASNLAGGTYEQYF. The DNA for the CDR3 is TGTGCCAGCAATCTAGCGGGTGGCACCTACGAGCAGTACTTC.

The J gene is TRBJ2-2, the V gene TRBV3-1 (or the pseudogene TRBV3-2), with 10 bases that match TRBD1. Per the germline V gene, CDR1 is LGHDT and CDR2 is YNNKEL (reference sequence). The CDR3 has 15 residues. With 6 bases clipped from V and 5 bases from J, the junction kept 6 bases outside the gene matches. CDR3 nucleotides: TGTGCCAGCAGTCGCGACAGGGGGCCGACCGGGGAGCTGTTTTTT. Encoded protein: CASSRDRGPTGELFF.

This sequence joins TRBV7-9 and TRBJ1-1, with D perhaps matching TRBD1 (5 bases). Trimming pared 2 bases from V and 6 bases from J, leaving 16 bases between. The V gene's germline CDR1 is SEHNR and CDR2 FQNEAQ (reference sequence). The CDR3 loop spans 15 amino acids. The DNA of the CDR3 is TGTGCCAGCAGCTTATTGGGGCCATCACGGGCTGAAGCTTTCTTT. It translates to CASSLLGPSRAEAFF.

The V call is TRBV30, the J call TRBJ2-3, with 12 bases lining up with TRBD2. J was trimmed by 1 base and V by 0 bases; bases with no gene match: 5. CDR1 and CDR2 from the germline V gene are GTSNPN and SVGIG (reference sequence). There are 17 residues in the CDR3. CDR3 sequence: CAWSVRASGRGTDTQYF. The CDR3 nucleotides are TGTGCCTGGAGTGTACGGGCTAGCGGGAGGGGCACAGATACGCAGTATTTT.

This sequence joins TRBV6-5 and TRBJ2-1; TRBD1 aligns across 11 bases. Germline lookup yields CDR1 MNHEY and CDR2 SVGAGI. The CDR3 extends over 15 amino acids. Trimming removed 0 bases from V and 6 bases from J; junction bases left unmatched: 1. The CDR3 nucleotides are TGTGCCAGCAGTTACTCGGGACAGGGGGTCAATGAGCAGTTCTTC. As protein: CASSYSGQGVNEQFF.

The rearrangement joins TRBV19 to TRBJ2-3; 11 positions agree with TRBD2. This CDR3 region has 16 residues. Germline V gene sequence: CDR1 LNHDA, CDR2 SQIVND (reference sequence). V was pared by 5 bases and J by 2 bases, with 6 bases of the junction left unmatched. DNA for the CDR3: TGTGCCAGTAGTGGGGGGACTAGCGGATTCACAGATACGCAGTATTTT. Protein sequence: CASSGGTSGFTDTQYF.

The gene calls are TRBV30 and TRBJ2-6, with 7 nucleotides matching TRBD1. The germline V gene has CDR1 GTSNPN and CDR2 SVGIG (reference sequence). J was trimmed by 2 bases and V by 3 bases; bases with no gene match: 7. This CDR3 is 16 amino acids long. The CDR3 loop is CAWRRQGLAGANVLTF. CDR3 in DNA: TGTGCCTGGAGAAGACAGGGTCTCGCTGGGGCCAACGTCCTGACTTTC.

This clone was recorded a few times. The chain recombines TRBV7-8 with TRBJ2-7; possibly TRBD1 for D (5 bases). Trimming took off 6 bases at V and 3 bases at J, with 15 bases between the two ends. The CDR3 extends over 14 amino acids. Germline V gives CDR1 SGHVS, CDR2 FQNEAQ. In nucleotides, the CDR3 is TGTGCCAGCAGGAGCAAACCAGGGAACTACGAGCAGTACTTC. Protein: CASRSKPGNYEQYF.

This clone has just a few counts. The chain uses TRBV5-1 and TRBJ1-2; weak D call: TRBD1 (6 bases). V was cut by 5 bases and J by 0 bases, with 11 bases left in between. Germline assignment: CDR1 SGHRS and CDR2 YFSETQ. This CDR3 is 14 amino acids long. The CDR3 is CASRDRTTNYGYTF. Here the CDR3 DNA reads TGCGCCAGCAGAGACAGGACAACTAACTATGGCTACACCTTC.

The chain recombines TRBV3-1 (or the pseudogene TRBV3-2) with TRBJ2-7, with D perhaps matching TRBD2 (5 bases). The CDR3 extends over 15 amino acids. From germline, CDR1 is LGHDT and CDR2 YNNKEL (reference sequence). The V end was cut by 1 base, the J end by 2 bases, with 12 bases between. CDR3 residues: CASSQAWRPTYEQYF. DNA of the CDR3: TGTGCCAGCAGCCAAGCCTGGAGGCCCACCTACGAGCAGTACTTC.

The chain couples TRBV7-8 to TRBJ2-1; 9 nucleotides match TRBD1. Germline lookup yields CDR1 SGHVS and CDR2 FQNEAQ. Unmatched junction bases numbered 5, after V lost 5 bases and J lost 3 bases. The CDR3 runs to 15 residues. The CDR3 bases are TGTGCCAGCAGCGGGGGACAGGGACGCTACAATGAGCAGTTCTTC. Its translation: CASSGGQGRYNEQFF.

The CDR3 nucleotides read TGTGCCAGCAGCCAAAGTCGGTTAGCGGGGGGAAGGTACACCGGGGAGCTGTTTTTT. As protein: CASSQSRLAGGRYTGELFF. The J gene is TRBJ2-2, the V gene TRBV3-1 (or the pseudogene TRBV3-2); 10 bases align to TRBD2. Germline CDR1 is LGHDT and CDR2 is YNNKEL (reference sequence). The V segment lost 2 bases and the J segment 3 bases; nucleotides outside the gene matches: 12. This CDR3 has 19 amino acids.

On this clone: Other DNA sequences in the sample encode the same CDR3. The chain has TRBV9 and TRBJ2-7; 9 nucleotides align to TRBD2. The V segment lost 0 bases and the J segment 4 bases; nucleotides outside the gene matches: 5. CDR3 size: 15 residues. Germline V CDR1 and CDR2: SGDLS, YYNGEE. CDR3 bases: TGTGCCAGCAGCGTAGCTCCAGCGGGAGGTTACGAGCAGTACTTC. Translation: CASSVAPAGGYEQYF.

V and J are TRBV5-4 and TRBJ1-2; tentatively, D is TRBD1 (6 bases). Germline values: CDR1 SGHNT, CDR2 YYREEE (reference sequence). This CDR3 comprises 14 residues. The V gene lost 2 bases and the J gene lost 4 bases, with 12 bases spanning the gap. CDR3 loop: CASSLQGLGYGYTF. CDR3 sequence (DNA): TGTGCCAGCAGCTTACAGGGATTGGGCTATGGCTACACCTTC.

CDR3 region: CASSVGADSNQPQHF. The DNA of the CDR3 is TGTGCCAGCAGCGTTGGAGCAGATAGCAATCAGCCCCAGCATTTT. The chain recombines TRBV9 with TRBJ1-5; D gene ambiguous. CDR1 is SGDLS, CDR2 YYNGEE, per germline. V dropped 2 bases and J dropped 0 bases, with 9 bases sitting between them. CDR3 size: 15 residues.

This clone occurred a few times. The chain uses TRBV7-9 and TRBJ1-4; 7 bases map to TRBD1. J lost 8 bases, V lost 3 bases, and 6 bases had no gene match. The length of the CDR3 is 14 residues. Looked up from germline, CDR1 is SEHNR and CDR2 is FQNEAQ (reference sequence). The CDR3 region is CASSLGRGSEKLFF. In DNA, the CDR3 is TGTGCCAGCAGCTTGGGCAGGGGGAGCGAAAAACTGTTTTTT.

This clone showed up just once. The chain links TRBV15 to TRBJ1-4; no clear D. Germline V gives CDR1 LNHNV, CDR2 YYDKDF (reference sequence). The ends were cut back, 0 bases at V and 5 bases at J, with 10 bases in the middle. The CDR3 length is 15 residues. CDR3 sequence reads: CATSRDRAENEKLFF. In DNA, the CDR3 is TGTGCCACCAGCAGAGATCGTGCTGAGAATGAAAAACTGTTTTTT.

The chain employs TRBV5-1 and TRBJ2-4; D is possibly TRBD2 (6 bases). CDR1 and CDR2 from the germline V gene are SGHRS and YFSETQ. The CDR3 runs 14 residues. Trimming removed 2 bases from V and 8 bases from J, with 14 bases in between. For the CDR3, the DNA is TGCGCCAGCAGCTTTGGGGGAGGTCCCGACATTCAGTACTTC. Its protein is CASSFGGGPDIQYF.

The V gene is TRBV6-1, the J gene TRBJ2-1, with 10 nucleotides matching TRBD1. CDR3 size: 13 residues. The germline gives CDR1 MNHNS, CDR2 SASEGT. Germline trimming cut 2 bases from V and 15 bases from J; bases unmatched to any gene: 7. CDR3 in amino acids: CASSEMGQGIRFF. In DNA, the CDR3 is TGTGCCAGCAGTGAAATGGGACAGGGGATTCGGTTCTTC.

The chain links TRBV6-6 to TRBJ2-1; the match to TRBD1 covers 11 bases. The germline V gene has CDR1 MNHNY and CDR2 SVGAGI (reference sequence). CDR3 length equals 16 residues. Trimming removed 6 bases from V and 2 bases from J; junction bases left unmatched: 6. CDR3 bases: TGTGCCAGCAGGGACAGGGGGCGCGGGCCCTACAATGAGCAGTTCTTC. Protein sequence: CASRDRGRGPYNEQFF.

V usage is TRBV6-5 and J usage is TRBJ1-2; a weak D match, TRBD1 (5 bases). From germline, CDR1 is MNHEY and CDR2 SVGAGI. The CDR3 is 15 amino acids. The V gene lost 8 bases and the J gene lost 8 bases, with 24 bases spanning the gap. CDR3 region: CASGDSGSGLWGYTF. The DNA for the CDR3 is TGTGCCAGCGGGGACTCGGGGAGTGGGCTATGGGGCTACACCTTC.

V and J are TRBV27 and TRBJ1-4; 10 bases align to TRBD1. CDR1 and CDR2 (germline): MNHEY, SMNVEV (reference sequence). This CDR3 is 17 amino acids long. The V and J ends lost 1 base and 2 bases, in that order; junction bases with no gene match: 4. The CDR3 bases are TGTGCCAGCAGTTTATATGGACAGGGGGTGACTAATGAAAAACTGTTTTTT. It translates to CASSLYGQGVTNEKLFF.